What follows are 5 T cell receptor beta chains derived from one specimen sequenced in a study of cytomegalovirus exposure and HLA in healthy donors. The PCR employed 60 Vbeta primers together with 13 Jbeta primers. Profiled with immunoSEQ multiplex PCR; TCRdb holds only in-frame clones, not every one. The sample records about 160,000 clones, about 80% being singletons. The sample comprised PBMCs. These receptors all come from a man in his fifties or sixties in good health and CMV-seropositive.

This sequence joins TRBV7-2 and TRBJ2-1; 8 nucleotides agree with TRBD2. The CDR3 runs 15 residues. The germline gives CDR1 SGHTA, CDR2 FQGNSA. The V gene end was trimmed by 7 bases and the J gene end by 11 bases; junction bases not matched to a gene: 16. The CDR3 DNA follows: TGTGCCAGCATCCCGGATTCCGGGACTAGGGGAAAGCAGTTCTTC. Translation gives CASIPDSGTRGKQFF.

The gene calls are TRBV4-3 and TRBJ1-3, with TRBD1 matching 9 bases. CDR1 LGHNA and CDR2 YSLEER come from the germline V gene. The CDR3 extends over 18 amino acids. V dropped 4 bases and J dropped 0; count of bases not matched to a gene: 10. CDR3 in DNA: TGCGCCAGCAGCCCTTGGACAGGGGTTGGCCTCTCTGGAAACACCATATATTTT. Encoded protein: CASSPWTGVGLSGNTIYF.

The CDR3 DNA reads as TGTGCCAGCAGCGTAGGGTCGCGGGGGGGCGGAGAGACCCAGTACTTC. Its protein is CASSVGSRGGGETQYF. The chain carries TRBV9 and TRBJ2-5, with 9 bases lining up with TRBD2. Trimming at V came to 0 bases and at J to 4 bases, leaving 7 bases not matched to a gene. The CDR3 covers 16 residues. CDR1 SGDLS and CDR2 YYNGEE come from the germline V gene.

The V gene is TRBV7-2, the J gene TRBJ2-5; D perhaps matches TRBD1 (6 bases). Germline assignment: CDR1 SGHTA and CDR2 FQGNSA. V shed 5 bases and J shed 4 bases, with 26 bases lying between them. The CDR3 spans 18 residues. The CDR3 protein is CASSHPSRGSWEGETQYF. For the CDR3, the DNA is TGTGCCAGCAGCCACCCTAGCAGGGGCTCTTGGGAAGGAGAGACCCAGTACTTC.

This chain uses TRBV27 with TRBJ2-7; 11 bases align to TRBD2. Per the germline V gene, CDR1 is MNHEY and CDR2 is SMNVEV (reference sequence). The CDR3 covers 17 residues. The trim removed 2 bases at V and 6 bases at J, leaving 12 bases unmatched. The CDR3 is CASSLGLAGGRLLEQYF. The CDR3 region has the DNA TGTGCCAGCAGTTTAGGGCTAGCGGGGGGCCGGCTACTCGAGCAGTACTTC.